The 6 T cell receptor beta chains below were found in one sample sequenced in a study of T-cell reconstitution after alpha-beta-depleted transplantation in children. The TCRbeta library was prepared with unique molecular identifiers. Each CDR3 protein is one row after TCRdb ran MiXCR on the PCR reads. The repertoire holds about 500,000 distinct CDR3 sequences, with 32% as singletons. The specimen comprised PBMCs from the stem cell graft donor, sampled from the stem cell graft. The source is a human donor who donated a stem cell graft to a child with aplastic anemia.

J is TRBJ1-1 and V is TRBV7-9; D not certain. Between the trimmed V and J ends, which lost 1 base and 11 bases, there was a span of 17 bases. This CDR3 is 14 amino acids long. CDR1 and CDR2 from the germline V gene are SEHNR and FQNEAQ (reference sequence). This CDR3 is CASSLVLARVEAFF. CDR3 nucleotides: TGTGCCAGCAGCTTAGTATTGGCCCGAGTAGAGGCTTTCTTT.

The table lists this clonotype with a few counts. V and J are TRBV29-1 and TRBJ2-5; TRBD2 matches at 9 bases. J lost 9 bases, V lost 3 bases, and 8 bases had no gene match. The CDR3 consists of 13 residues. Per the germline V gene, CDR1 is SQVTM and CDR2 is ANQGSEA. DNA for the CDR3: TGCAGCGTTGAGAGAGCGGGAGGCCTACCCCAGTACTTC. Protein sequence: CSVERAGGLPQYF. The variable domain in full, completed from reference TRBV29-1 and TRBJ2-5, reads SAVISQKPSRDICQRGTSLTIQCQVDSQVTMMFWYRQQPGQSLTLIATANQGSEATYESGFVIDKFPISRPNLTFSTLTVSNMSPEDSSIYLCSVERAGGLPQYFGPGTRLLVL.

V usage is TRBV5-1 and J usage is TRBJ1-2; 9 nucleotides agree with TRBD1. Germline assignment: CDR1 SGHRS and CDR2 YFSETQ. The CDR3 is 16 residues long. V shed 4 bases, J shed 4 bases, and the junction held 11 bases outside the gene matches. CDR3 residues: CASSPGTGRRGYGYTF. The CDR3, as DNA: TGCGCCAGCAGCCCCGGGACAGGGAGACGCGGCTATGGCTACACCTTC.

This clonotype has just a few counts. The chain couples TRBV12-3 or TRBV12-4 to TRBJ2-2; unclear D gene. The CDR3 runs to 14 residues. V lost 4 bases and J lost 0, with 6 bases in between. CDR3 protein: CASSYLANTGELFF. The CDR3 DNA reads TGTGCCAGCAGTTATCTAGCGAACACCGGGGAGCTGTTTTTT.

This clonotype was seen only a few times. J is TRBJ2-7 and V is TRBV5-1, with TRBD1 identical over 10 bases. The ends lost 4 bases at V and 3 bases at J; junction bases unmatched: 10. The length of the CDR3 is 16 residues. Germline V gene lookup returns CDR1 SGHRS and CDR2 YFSETQ. The CDR3 nucleotides are TGCGCCAGCAGCGGAACCTCGGGACAGGGGTACTACGAGCAGTACTTC. This sequence encodes CASSGTSGQGYYEQYF.

The J gene is TRBJ1-2, the V gene TRBV12-3 or TRBV12-4, with 9 bases lining up with TRBD1. Trimming removed 6 bases from V and 3 bases from J; junction bases left unmatched: 8. This CDR3 contains 15 residues. CDR3 region: CASSWETGGHYGYTF. CDR3 DNA: TGTGCCAGCAGCTGGGAGACAGGGGGGCACTATGGCTACACCTTC.